The rows below give T cell receptor beta chains drawn from one sample of a study of T cells after yellow fever vaccination. MiXCR, applied by TCRdb to the 5' RACE reads, yields one record per CDR3 protein. The sample consists of roughly 170,000 distinct CDR3 sequences, roughly 6.4% of them appearing once. Source: CD4+ T cells sorted from PBMCs, taken on the day of the first yellow fever vaccination. These receptors came from a young man who received the YFV17D yellow fever vaccine. Both conserved end residues are trimmed from each CDR3. Only some rows state a clone size, as once, few, many or a class for expanded clones.

V: TRBV29-1; size: few; J: TRBJ2-1; CDR3: SVPEGLVGQQF
V: TRBV4-3; size: few; J: TRBJ1-2; CDR3: ASSQVPGQGLDYGYT
V: TRBV5-4; size: few; J: TRBJ2-2; CDR3: ASSPGGAMNTGELF
V: TRBV18; size: .; J: TRBJ2-2; CDR3: ASSPRTANTGELF
V: TRBV11-2; size: .; J: TRBJ2-5; CDR3: ASSPDLETQY
V: TRBV29-1; size: many; J: TRBJ1-5; CDR3: SVLVGNQPQH
V: TRBV20-1; size: many; J: TRBJ2-5; CDR3: SAADRGFGTQY
V: TRBV5-1; size: .; J: TRBJ2-1; CDR3: ASSRGLADYNEQF
V: TRBV5-1; size: many; J: TRBJ2-3; CDR3: ASSLFTGPDTQY
V: TRBV20-1; size: .; J: TRBJ1-5; CDR3: SASFTDQPQH
V: TRBV29-1; size: few; J: TRBJ1-1; CDR3: SGLNTEAF
V: TRBV6-5; size: few; J: TRBJ1-1; CDR3: ASSYGLGLDSYTEAF
V: TRBV12-3/TRBV12-4; size: .; J: TRBJ2-1; CDR3: ASSLYGVKDNEQF
V: TRBV10-3; size: .; J: TRBJ2-7; CDR3: AMQPGQGAGEQY
V: TRBV19; size: many; J: TRBJ2-5; CDR3: ASRNLYQETQY
V: TRBV10-2; size: few; J: TRBJ2-1; CDR3: ASTGLERGYNEQF
V: TRBV5-1; size: many; J: TRBJ2-7; CDR3: ASSLGTGGLEQY
V: TRBV12-3/TRBV12-4; size: .; J: TRBJ1-3; CDR3: ASSSGLGNTIY
V: TRBV27; size: many; J: TRBJ2-4; CDR3: ASTRQNIQY
V: TRBV28; size: many; J: TRBJ2-1; CDR3: ASRDGSQRPNEQF
V: TRBV30; size: many; J: TRBJ1-6; CDR3: AWSVYENSPLH
V: TRBV11-2; size: few; J: TRBJ1-2; CDR3: ASSPFSVQGSGYT
V: TRBV7-2; size: few; J: TRBJ2-2; CDR3: ASSPTGFTGELF
V: TRBV6-5; size: many; J: TRBJ2-1; CDR3: ASRNGQGTYNEQF
V: TRBV7-9; size: .; J: TRBJ1-3; CDR3: ASSFGDRKTGGNTIY
V: TRBV24-1; size: few; J: TRBJ2-3; CDR3: ATSLGQGTDTQY
V: TRBV20-1; size: many; J: TRBJ2-5; CDR3: SARVAGDLKTQY
V: TRBV6-6; size: many; J: TRBJ2-7; CDR3: ASSSYYEQY
V: TRBV29-1; size: many; J: TRBJ2-3; CDR3: SVGHRFVEGDTQY
V: TRBV6-6; size: many; J: TRBJ2-7; CDR3: ASSYETDYEQY
V: TRBV7-6; size: .; J: TRBJ2-5; CDR3: ASSLGTSGSGDQY
V: TRBV30; size: .; J: TRBJ2-7; CDR3: AWSPRRISSYEQY
V: TRBV6-2/TRBV6-3; size: many; J: TRBJ2-5; CDR3: ASSDRGLAQETQY
V: TRBV6-2/TRBV6-3; size: .; J: TRBJ1-5; CDR3: ASVSGGGQPQH
V: TRBV20-1; size: few; J: TRBJ2-5; CDR3: RASRAGEETQY
V: TRBV5-5; size: many; J: TRBJ1-5; CDR3: ASSFGAGRFNQPQH
V: TRBV6-5; size: many; J: TRBJ2-2; CDR3: ASSYWERAGELF
V: TRBV4-1; size: few; J: TRBJ1-2; CDR3: ASSQARQGQGYT
V: TRBV6-2/TRBV6-3; size: few; J: TRBJ2-5; CDR3: ASNRASDYQETQY
V: TRBV20-1; size: .; J: TRBJ1-5; CDR3: SARAWDRGSNQPQH
V: TRBV12-3/TRBV12-4; size: few; J: TRBJ1-1; CDR3: ASSFDRGIRTGRAF
V: TRBV7-8; size: many; J: TRBJ2-4; CDR3: ASSLGRQKNIQY